This T cell receptor beta chain is from a study of T cell responses to AZD1222 COVID-19 vaccine. Study at large: Pooling covered second doses at about 4 or about 12 weeks. Notes on the study in general: Clonal diversity may have been underestimated, and the donors were mostly white British, with more females than males. There were repertoire samples only from the period after the peak T cell response. The study reported that nearly half of spike-specific TCRs target unmutated variant regions.

A remark on this clone: What it recognizes is unknown.

With V trimmed by 2 bases and J by 3 bases, 16 bases remained unmatched. CDR3 size: 21 residues. From germline, CDR1 is MNHEY and CDR2 SVGEGT. Only in-frame clones appear in the TCRdb table, and some are missing; sequencing was by immunoSEQ multiplex PCR. This sample has 55,000 to 85,000 clones; 84% occur once, and the top ten carry over 8%. The receptor comes from an adult in good health. V and J are TRBV6-2 or TRBV6-3 and TRBJ2-3; 14 bases line up with TRBD2. The sequencing used peripheral blood, collected on day 0 of AZD1222 vaccination. The CDR3 DNA sequence: TGTGCCAGCAGTTACGCCTTGACGAGACTAGCGGGGGGGCGTTTAACAGATACGCAGTATTTT. Protein product: CASSYALTRLAGGRLTDTQYF.